This record looks at one TCR beta chain sequence and its context. These data are taken from a study of blood T cell repertoires in COVID-19. The wider study: Whether acute or convalescent, the COVID-19 samples came from the United States, Italy and Spain.

In the original processing: Scientists estimated how many nucleated cells there were by amplifying reference gene primers. The method was immunoSEQ multiplex PCR; TCRdb's version includes in-frame clones alone and lacks a portion of them. For V, J and clone size, that table is used; D and trimming come from the DNA. The sample consists of some 170,000 clones, about nine tenths of them appearing once. This receptor was obtained from a woman aged 55 to 70 who had recovered from COVID-19. The sequencing input was peripheral blood.

CDR3 coding DNA: TGTGCCAGCACCAGGGGTTCCAATGGCTACACCTTC. Protein sequence: CASTRGSNGYTF. The chain is built from TRBV12-3 or TRBV12-4 and TRBJ1-2; D might be TRBD1 (6 bases). The CDR3 has 12 residues. V lost 7 bases and J 6 bases, leaving 12 bases between the germline ends.